This TCR beta chain was captured in a study of shared T cell receptors in the human thymus. This CDR3 is 15 amino acids long. V lost 7 bases, J lost 0 bases, and 5 bases stayed unmatched. CDR1 and CDR2 (germline): MNHEY, SVGAGI. Clones were sequenced by immunoSEQ multiplex PCR, and TCRdb holds only the in-frame ones, with some missing. Among hundreds of thousands of clones listed, roughly 90% were seen once. This same sample was also taken into another study, of human thymus T cells. This second study notes: The source of the thymus tissue was resections taken during corrective heart surgery. Related reports documented highly overlapping thymic repertoires among unrelated individuals.

The source material was thymocytes. The chain employs TRBV6-5 and TRBJ1-5, with 8 bases lining up with TRBD1. The receptor comes from a boy in the first two years of life with a congenital heart defect. Here the CDR3 reads CASKGQGGSNQPQHF. The CDR3 DNA follows: TGTGCCAGCAAAGGACAGGGAGGTAGCAATCAGCCCCAGCATTTT.